This passage covers 32 T cell receptor beta chains from one sample sequenced in a study of T cells in localized non-small cell lung cancer. Assay used: immunoSEQ multiplex PCR; TCRdb lists only in-frame clones, some missing. The table records around 50,000 clones, around 86% of them present only once. The sequenced sample was PBMCs, obtained before any cancer treatment. These receptors were taken from a man aged 40-75 years with stage II lung adenocarcinoma.

This clone has only one observation. CDR3 protein: CASSLGGQGNSPLHF. CDR3 nucleotide sequence: TGCGCCAGCAGCTTGGGCGGACAGGGTAATTCACCCCTCCACTTT. This chain connects TRBV5-1 to TRBJ1-6; 8 bases match TRBD1. The germline V gene has CDR1 SGHRS and CDR2 YFSETQ. The CDR3 is 15 residues long. V was clipped by 0 bases and J by 6 bases; unmatched bases: 2. The variable domain in full, completed from reference TRBV5-1 and TRBJ1-6, reads KAGVTQTPRYLIKTRGQQVTLSCSPISGHRSVSWYQQTPGQGLQFLFEYFSETQRNKGNFPGRFSGRQFSNSRSEMNVSTLELGDSALYLCASSLGGQGNSPLHFGNGTRLTVT.

The V call is TRBV7-6, the J call TRBJ1-2, with a possible D match to TRBD1 (5 bases). Trimming took 1 base from V and 2 from J, leaving 11 bases between them. CDR1 SGHVS and CDR2 FNYEAQ come from the germline V gene. The CDR3 runs 15 residues. The CDR3 nucleotides read TGTGCCAGCAGCTTAGGGGACGGCCCAAACTATGGCTACACCTTC. Encoded protein: CASSLGDGPNYGYTF.

This clone appeared a single time. This chain uses TRBV27 with TRBJ1-2; 9 positions agree with TRBD1. V lost 6 bases to trimming and J lost 8 bases; unmatched junction nucleotides: 13. The CDR3 spans 15 residues. The germline V gene encodes CDR1 MNHEY and CDR2 SMNVEV (reference sequence). CDR3 nucleotides: TGTGCCAGCAGGAGACCGGGACAGGGCTTTGGGGGCTACACCTTC. Protein product: CASRRPGQGFGGYTF.

The chain carries TRBV7-9 and TRBJ1-1, with 10 nucleotides matching TRBD1. Looked up from germline, CDR1 is SEHNR and CDR2 is FQNEAQ (reference sequence). With 2 bases clipped from V and 7 bases from J, the junction kept 13 bases outside the gene matches. The CDR3 length is 17 residues. CDR3 nucleotide sequence: TGTGCCAGCAGCTTATTCCCGGGACAGGGGTCGATGTTTGAAGCTTTCTTT. This sequence encodes CASSLFPGQGSMFEAFF.

In DNA form, the CDR3 reads TGTGCCAGCAGCTTAGCGAGGGATAATTCACCCCTCCACTTT. It specifies CASSLARDNSPLHF. V gene TRBV7-9 combines with J gene TRBJ1-6; D uncertain. This CDR3 is built from 14 residues. Trimming stripped 0 bases from V and 5 bases from J, with 5 bases between. The germline V gene encodes CDR1 SEHNR and CDR2 FQNEAQ (reference sequence).

This rearrangement joins TRBV14 to TRBJ1-3; D gene unclear. Germline CDR1 is SGHDN and CDR2 is FVKESK. CDR3 length: 15 residues. V lost 1 base and J 0 bases, leaving 7 bases between the germline ends. The CDR3 DNA reads as TGTGCCAGCAGCCAAGGTCGCTACTCTGGAAACACCATATATTTT. Translated, it gives CASSQGRYSGNTIYF.

This clone showed up just once. This rearrangement joins TRBV7-6 to TRBJ2-2, with TRBD1 matching over 7 bases. CDR1 is SGHVS, CDR2 FNYEAQ, per germline. The CDR3 sequence is 16 residues long. V lost 1 base and J lost 5; bases outside the gene matches: 7. In DNA, the CDR3 is TGTGCCAGCAGCTTAGAGGCAGGGGGAGATACCGGGGAGCTGTTTTTT. Protein sequence: CASSLEAGGDTGELFF.

The rearrangement links TRBV19 to TRBJ1-1, with unresolved D. The germline V gene encodes CDR1 LNHDA and CDR2 SQIVND (reference sequence). CDR3 size: 11 residues. Trimming removed 6 bases at V and 1 base at J, with 3 bases between. As DNA, the CDR3 is TGTGCCAGTAGGAGGAACACTGAAGCTTTCTTT. Protein: CASRRNTEAFF.

The rearrangement joins TRBV15 to TRBJ2-3; 7 nucleotides agree with TRBD2. V lost 8 bases, J lost 0 bases, and 2 bases stayed unmatched. The CDR3 has 13 amino acids. The germline V gene has CDR1 LNHNV and CDR2 YYDKDF (reference sequence). The CDR3 is CATSGGSTDTQYF. DNA for the CDR3: TGTGCCACCTCGGGGGGAAGCACAGATACGCAGTATTTT.

V is TRBV6-1 and J is TRBJ1-6, with D unclear. Germline CDR1 reads MNHNS; CDR2 reads SASEGT. This CDR3 comprises 13 residues. Between the trimmed V and J ends, which lost 5 bases and 8 bases, there was a span of 10 bases. DNA of the CDR3: TGTGCCAGCAGTCCGACTAGCTATTCACCCCTCCACTTT. Amino acid sequence: CASSPTSYSPLHF.

The chain carries TRBV28 and TRBJ1-5; TRBD1 might be the D (6 bases). V lost 2 bases, J lost 7 bases, and 12 bases lay in between. The germline V gene has CDR1 MDHEN and CDR2 SYDVKM. This CDR3 has 14 residues. The CDR3, as DNA: TGTGCCAGCAGTTTAGGCCAGGGGATACAGCCCCAGCATTTT. Translated: CASSLGQGIQPQHF.

The chain has TRBV19 and TRBJ1-1; TRBD1 aligns across 7 bases. Germline V gene lookup returns CDR1 LNHDA and CDR2 SQIVND (reference sequence). The V and J ends lost 2 bases and 5 bases, in that order; junction bases with no gene match: 5. This CDR3 is 14 amino acids long. The CDR3 sequence is CASSISPGGTEAFF. DNA for the CDR3: TGTGCCAGTAGTATATCCCCAGGGGGGACTGAAGCTTTCTTT.

Worth noting for this clone: An end of the junction differs from the germline gene, which may be a read error. This chain links TRBV10-2 with TRBJ2-1; 8 bases map to TRBD2. CDR1 is WSHSY and CDR2 is SAAADI in the germline V gene. CDR3 size: 15 residues. The CDR3 DNA is TGCGCCAGCACTGAGGTCGGGGGGGCGTACAATGAGCAGTTCTTC. Translated: CASTEVGGAYNEQFF.

The genes are TRBV6-1 and TRBJ1-2; 7 bases are a match to TRBD1. V lost 5 bases, J lost 8 bases, and 8 bases stayed unmatched. The germline V gene has CDR1 MNHNS and CDR2 SASEGT. CDR3 size: 13 residues. As DNA, the CDR3 is TGTGCCAGCAGTTTAACAGGGGATGGAGGCTACACCTTC. Its translation: CASSLTGDGGYTF.

This chain links TRBV27 with TRBJ2-3; weak D call: TRBD2 (6 bases). The CDR3 totals 11 residues. The V gene's germline CDR1 is MNHEY and CDR2 SMNVEV (reference sequence). The V end was cut by 7 bases, the J end by 4 bases, with 6 bases between. CDR3 sequence reads: CASKRADTQYF. The CDR3 nucleotides are TGTGCCAGCAAGCGGGCAGATACGCAGTATTTT.

The chain combines TRBV11-1 with TRBJ1-4; D is ambiguous. CDR3 size: 14 residues. Germline lookup yields CDR1 SGHAT and CDR2 FQDESV (reference sequence). Trimming pared 5 bases from V and 7 bases from J, leaving 14 bases between. CDR3 DNA: TGTGCCAGCAGCCTCGCCTTAGAAGGTGAAAAACTGTTTTTT. Translation gives CASSLALEGEKLFF. The full variable domain, in which reference TRBV11-1 and TRBJ1-4 provide the parts outside the CDR3, is EAEVAQSPRYKITEKSQAVAFWCDPISGHATLYWYRQILGQGPELLVQFQDESVVDDSQLPKDRFSAERLKGVDSTLKIQPAELGDSAMYLCASSLALEGEKLFFGSGTQLSVL.

The rearrangement uses TRBV5-1 and TRBJ1-6, with D uncertain. V dropped 7 bases and J dropped 5 bases, with 13 bases sitting between them. The CDR3 is made up of 14 amino acids. Germline V CDR1 and CDR2: SGHRS, YFSETQ. CDR3 sequence (DNA): TGCGCCAGCGGAGCGACGGAAGATAATTCACCCCTCCACTTT. Translation gives CASGATEDNSPLHF.

V usage is TRBV30 and J usage is TRBJ1-6; D is possibly TRBD1 (5 bases). V was cut by 3 bases and J by 14 bases, with 14 bases left in between. The CDR3 sequence is 12 residues long. CDR1 and CDR2 from the germline V gene are GTSNPN and SVGIG (reference sequence). The CDR3 sequence is CAWRGEGWALHF. The CDR3 DNA sequence: TGTGCCTGGAGAGGGGAGGGCTGGGCCCTCCACTTT.

The V and J genes are TRBV5-1 and TRBJ1-2; 9 bases are shared with TRBD1. V dropped 1 base and J dropped 5; count of bases not matched to a gene: 18. The CDR3 runs 19 residues. In germline, CDR1 is SGHRS, CDR2 YFSETQ. The CDR3 region has the DNA TGCGCCAGCAGCTTGCAAGGGATCATGGGGACAGGGAGGGGATATGGCTACACCTTC. Translating gives CASSLQGIMGTGRGYGYTF.

The gene calls are TRBV5-1 and TRBJ2-1; 10 bases are shared with TRBD1. This CDR3 contains 16 residues. The V gene's germline CDR1 is SGHRS and CDR2 YFSETQ. The trim removed 3 bases at V and 5 bases at J, leaving 8 bases unmatched. CDR3 DNA: TGCGCCAGCAGCTCCTCCGGGACAGGGGTGGACAATGAGCAGTTCTTC. Translating gives CASSSSGTGVDNEQFF.

This sequence joins TRBV7-8 and TRBJ1-1, with D perhaps matching TRBD1 (6 bases). This CDR3 has 15 amino acids. Trimming removed 6 bases from V and 5 bases from J, with 19 bases in between. The germline V gene has CDR1 SGHVS and CDR2 FQNEAQ. CDR3 region: CASSFRQARNTEAFF. Written as DNA, the CDR3 is TGTGCCAGCAGTTTTCGACAGGCGCGAAATACTGAAGCTTTCTTT.

This chain joins TRBV11-2 and TRBJ2-7; D might be TRBD1 (5 bases). Trimming pared 3 bases from V and 4 bases from J, leaving 10 bases between. The CDR3 totals 13 residues. The germline V gene has CDR1 SGHAT and CDR2 FQNNGV. Here the CDR3 DNA reads TGTGCCAGCAGCTTTTCTCAGGGATACGAGCAGTACGTC. Its translation is CASSFSQGYEQYV.

This clone was observed a single time. J is TRBJ2-7 and V is TRBV5-1, with TRBD1 matching 7 bases. CDR1 SGHRS and CDR2 YFSETQ come from the germline V gene. CDR3 length: 16 residues. The V gene end was trimmed by 4 bases and the J gene end by 1 base; junction bases not matched to a gene: 11. In DNA, the CDR3 is TGCGCCAGCAGCCTCTTCCGGACAGGAATTTCCTACGAGCAGTACTTC. Protein: CASSLFRTGISYEQYF.

The chain carries TRBV6-6 and TRBJ1-2, with a possible D match to TRBD1 (6 bases). V lost 0 bases to trimming and J lost 7 bases, with 15 bases between them. CDR3 size: 15 residues. Per the germline V gene, CDR1 is MNHNY and CDR2 is SVGAGI (reference sequence). CDR3: CASSYSPGADGGYTF. CDR3 DNA sequence: TGTGCCAGCAGTTACTCGCCGGGGGCAGACGGTGGCTACACCTTC.

The genes are TRBV19 and TRBJ1-4; perhaps TRBD1 as D (6 bases). With 4 bases removed from V and 6 bases from J, the gap between germline ends came to 12 bases. The CDR3 is made up of 14 amino acids. Germline-derived CDR1 and CDR2 are LNHDA and SQIVND (reference sequence). DNA of the CDR3: TGTGCCAGTAGTAAAGGACAGAACCATGAAAAACTGTTTTTT. Its protein is CASSKGQNHEKLFF.

The chain combines TRBV5-1 with TRBJ2-4; 13 bases match TRBD2. Trimming took 4 bases from V and 12 from J; bases not matched to a gene: 7. The CDR3 spans 14 residues. From germline, CDR1 is SGHRS and CDR2 YFSETQ. Written as DNA, the CDR3 is TGCGCCAGCAGCCTCGGACTAGCGGGGGAAGCTCAGTACTTC. Protein sequence: CASSLGLAGEAQYF.

V gene TRBV18 combines with J gene TRBJ1-1; 8 nucleotides line up with TRBD1. CDR3 size: 16 residues. V lost 4 bases and J lost 6; bases outside the gene matches: 13. Germline loops: CDR1 KGHSH, CDR2 LQKENI. CDR3 protein: CASSLSGGQGGSEAFF. For the CDR3, the DNA is TGTGCCAGCTCACTATCGGGCGGACAGGGTGGGTCTGAAGCTTTCTTT.

The chain carries TRBV19 and TRBJ2-7, with TRBD1 matching over 7 bases. Germline loops: CDR1 LNHDA, CDR2 SQIVND (reference sequence). The CDR3 has 13 amino acids. With 3 bases clipped from V and 4 bases from J, the junction kept 3 bases outside the gene matches. The CDR3 coding sequence is TGTGCCAGTAGTATCCTGACAGGGTACGAGCAGTACTTC. This encodes CASSILTGYEQYF. The full variable domain, in which reference TRBV19 and TRBJ2-7 provide the parts outside the CDR3, is DGGITQSPKYLFRKEGQNVTLSCEQNLNHDAMYWYRQDPGQGLRLIYYSQIVNDFQKGDIAEGYSVSREKKESFPLTVTSAQKNPTAFYLCASSILTGYEQYFGPGTRLTVT.

This chain links TRBV18 with TRBJ2-3; D not resolved. V was clipped by 6 bases and J by 0 bases, with 4 bases between them. The CDR3 has 12 residues. Germline loops: CDR1 KGHSH, CDR2 LQKENI. The CDR3 here is CASSLSTDTQYF. DNA for the CDR3: TGTGCCAGCTCCCTTAGCACAGATACGCAGTATTTT.

The chain has TRBV11-1 and TRBJ1-2; 7 nucleotides align to TRBD1. There are 15 residues in the CDR3. Germline V gives CDR1 SGHAT, CDR2 FQDESV (reference sequence). V gave up 0 bases and J gave up 2 bases; unmatched junction bases: 3. The CDR3 sequence is CASSLALGQNYGYTF. In DNA, the CDR3 is TGTGCCAGCAGCTTAGCGCTGGGACAGAACTATGGCTACACCTTC.

This chain connects TRBV7-3 to TRBJ2-2; the D gene is possibly TRBD1 (5 bases). V dropped 4 bases and J dropped 1 base, with 7 bases sitting between them. Germline V gene lookup returns CDR1 SGHTA and CDR2 FQGTGA. The CDR3 has 14 amino acids. CDR3 nucleotide sequence: TGTGCCAGCAGCTCTACAGGGAACACCGGGGAGCTGTTTTTT. Translating gives CASSSTGNTGELFF.

This chain connects TRBV7-6 to TRBJ1-1; D gene uncertain. This CDR3 has 13 residues. CDR1 SGHVS and CDR2 FNYEAQ come from the germline V gene. V shed 0 bases and J shed 6 bases, with 8 bases lying between them. The CDR3 is CASSLAGSAEAFF. The DNA for the CDR3 is TGTGCCAGCAGCTTAGCGGGGAGCGCTGAAGCTTTCTTT.